Listed below are T cell receptor beta chains from one sample, sequenced in a study of T cells in pancreatic ductal adenocarcinoma. Clones were sequenced by immunoSEQ multiplex PCR, and TCRdb holds only the in-frame ones, with some missing. The sample holds over 85,000 clones, roughly 96% seen once. Material: PBMCs. The receptor source for this set is a human donor with pancreatic ductal adenocarcinoma. Each CDR3 is given with its conserved first and last residue. The D gene is left open where the match is weak. The size entry is marked missing in some rows and otherwise reads once, few, many or a size class.

CDR3aa	CDR3nt	v_gene	d_gene	j_gene	abundance
CARSLLRGQGGSPYEQYF	TGTGCCAGAAGCTTGTTGAGGGGCCAAGGCGGGAGTCCCTACGAGCAGTACTTC	TRBV5-3	TRBD2	TRBJ2-7	NA
CASSRATSGSITYEQYF	TGCGCCAGCAGCCGAGCGACTAGCGGGAGTATAACCTACGAGCAGTACTTC	TRBV4-3	TRBD2	TRBJ2-7	NA
CASSLDYEQYF	TGCGCCAGCAGCCTAGATTACGAGCAGTACTTC	TRBV5-1	NA	TRBJ2-7	NA
CAWNSGSGADTQYF	TGTGCCTGGAATAGCGGGAGCGGGGCAGATACGCAGTATTTT	TRBV30	TRBD2	TRBJ2-3	NA
CASSLGQGSFGYTF	TGTGCCAGCAGTCTCGGACAGGGGAGCTTCGGCTACACCTTC	TRBV27	TRBD1	TRBJ1-2	NA
CASRPQGTYGYTF	TGTGCCAGCAGACCACAGGGGACGTATGGCTACACCTTC	TRBV28	TRBD1	TRBJ1-2	NA
CASRGVFGSGRELFF	TGTGCCAGTAGGGGCGTTTTCGGAAGCGGCAGGGAGCTGTTTTTT	TRBV19	NA	TRBJ2-2	NA
CASSYSAGNTGELFF	TGTGCCAGCAGTTACTCTGCAGGAAACACCGGGGAGCTGTTTTTT	TRBV6-5	NA	TRBJ2-2	NA
CASSQEGAGVGTGELFF	TGCGCCAGCAGCCAAGAAGGCGCGGGAGTCGGCACCGGGGAGCTGTTTTTT	TRBV4-3	TRBD2	TRBJ2-2	NA
CAPRVVYGYTF	TGTGCCCCGAGGGTTGTCTATGGCTACACCTTC	TRBV6-1	NA	TRBJ1-2	few
CASGLAGGSEQFF	TGTGCCAGCGGACTAGCGGGAGGCAGCGAGCAGTTCTTC	TRBV7-9	TRBD2	TRBJ2-1	NA
CTSSRTGCMRYAGELFF	TGCACCAGCAGCCGGACAGGGTGTATGCGGTACGCCGGGGAGCTGTTTTTT	TRBV1	NA	TRBJ2-2	NA
CASSLARGTQETQYF	TGTGCCAGCAGCTTGGCCCGAGGGACTCAAGAGACCCAGTACTTC	TRBV5-4	NA	TRBJ2-5	few
CASSQGTELNQPQHF	TGTGCCAGCAGCCAAGGAACAGAACTCAATCAGCCCCAGCATTTT	TRBV4-2	NA	TRBJ1-5	NA
CASSDTPGGEQYF	TGCGCCAGCAGCGATACTCCCGGCGGGGAGCAGTACTTC	TRBV5-1	NA	TRBJ2-7	NA
CASMQGYQPQHF	TGTGCCAGCATGCAGGGCTATCAGCCCCAGCATTTT	TRBV28	NA	TRBJ1-5	NA
CASTGGLPYEQYF	TGTGCCAGTACCGGTGGTCTACCATACGAGCAGTACTTC	TRBV19	NA	TRBJ2-7	NA
CASSSTGAGNQPQHF	TGTGCCAGCAGTTCCACTGGGGCAGGCAATCAGCCCCAGCATTTT	TRBV27	NA	TRBJ1-5	NA
CASSSGQGRGHTEAFF	TGTGCCAGCAGCTCCGGACAGGGAAGGGGTCACACTGAAGCTTTCTTT	TRBV6-6	TRBD1	TRBJ1-1	NA
CSGGLETQYF	TGCAGTGGAGGGTTAGAGACCCAGTACTTC	TRBV20-1	NA	TRBJ2-5	NA
CASTGQVTGTGELFF	TGTGCCTCCACGGGACAGGTTACCGGCACCGGGGAGCTGTTTTTT	TRBV10-3	TRBD1	TRBJ2-2	NA
CASSAWAKYEQYF	TGTGCCAGCAGCGCCTGGGCCAAGTACGAGCAGTACTTC	TRBV7-2	NA	TRBJ2-7	NA
CASSLFSSRAVYEQYF	TGTGCCAGCTCACTGTTTAGTTCCAGGGCGGTTTACGAGCAGTACTTC	TRBV18	NA	TRBJ2-7	NA